The next 32 T cell receptor beta chains were all read from a single sample in a study of cytomegalovirus exposure and HLA in healthy donors. PCR primers comprised 60 Vbeta and 13 Jbeta primers. The method was immunoSEQ multiplex PCR; TCRdb's version includes in-frame clones alone and lacks a portion of them. This sample has around 180,000 clones, with around 77% found just once. Sample: PBMCs. The receptors here all came from a man between 60 and 75 years old in good health and CMV-seronegative.

The V and J genes are TRBV19 and TRBJ1-1; a possible D gene is TRBD1 (6 bases). The CDR3 is 15 amino acids. The V gene's germline CDR1 is LNHDA and CDR2 SQIVND (reference sequence). Between the trimmed V and J ends, which lost 4 bases and 1 base, there was a span of 13 bases. This CDR3 reads CASSTYRVGNTEAFF. DNA of the CDR3: TGTGCCAGTAGTACGTACAGGGTTGGGAACACTGAAGCTTTCTTT. The full variable domain, with the rest looked up from reference TRBV19 and TRBJ1-1, is DGGITQSPKYLFRKEGQNVTLSCEQNLNHDAMYWYRQDPGQGLRLIYYSQIVNDFQKGDIAEGYSVSREKKESFPLTVTSAQKNPTAFYLCASSTYRVGNTEAFFGQGTRLTVV.

The rearrangement links TRBV20-1 to TRBJ1-2; TRBD1 aligns across 7 bases. The CDR3 consists of 10 residues. In germline, CDR1 is DFQATT, CDR2 SNEGSKA (reference sequence). The junction had 3 bases not matched to a gene; V was cut back by 3 bases and J by 11 bases. CDR3 sequence: CSASQGGYTF. The CDR3 coding sequence is TGCAGTGCTAGTCAGGGGGGTTACACCTTC.

This clone was counted only a few times. The chain couples TRBV6-1 to TRBJ1-4, with D maybe TRBD1 (6 bases). The CDR3 has 14 residues. V was clipped by 6 bases and J by 8 bases, with 16 bases between them. The V gene's germline CDR1 is MNHNS and CDR2 SASEGT. The CDR3 DNA is TGTGCCAGCAGACAATACAGGGTTGGGGAAAAACTGTTTTTT. Encoded protein: CASRQYRVGEKLFF.

The chain couples TRBV2 to TRBJ2-7; D is unclear. Germline V gene lookup returns CDR1 SNHLY and CDR2 FYNNEI. The CDR3 covers 10 residues. The V end lost 4 bases, the J end lost 7 bases, and 5 bases lay between the germline ends. The CDR3 spells CASSAGEQYF. For the CDR3, the DNA is TGTGCCAGCAGTGCGGGTGAGCAGTACTTC.

As DNA, the CDR3 is TGCGCCAGCAGCCAAGAGGTCAGGGAGGGTTCACCCCTCCACTTT. It is translated as CASSQEVREGSPLHF. The chain employs TRBV4-1 and TRBJ1-6, with D perhaps matching TRBD1 (5 bases). Looked up from germline, CDR1 is MGHRA and CDR2 is YSYEKL. CDR3 length: 15 amino acids. The V gene lost 0 bases and the J gene lost 9 bases, with 12 bases spanning the gap.

The chain links TRBV19 to TRBJ2-1; TRBD1 agrees at 7 bases. This CDR3 has 15 amino acids. V was pared by 1 base and J by 2 bases, with 2 bases of the junction left unmatched. The germline CDR1 and CDR2 sequences are LNHDA and SQIVND (reference sequence). CDR3 coding DNA: TGTGCCAGTAGTATAGCCCAGGGGGCCTACAATGAGCAGTTCTTC. Its translation is CASSIAQGAYNEQFF.

V and J are TRBV5-1 and TRBJ2-2; 8 bases line up with TRBD2. CDR1 and CDR2 from the germline V gene are SGHRS and YFSETQ. CDR3 length equals 15 residues. Trimming at V came to 3 bases and at J to 5 bases, leaving 6 bases not matched to a gene. In DNA form, the CDR3 reads TGCGCCAGCAGCTCGTGGGGACTAGTGACCGGGGAGCTGTTTTTT. It encodes CASSSWGLVTGELFF. Using reference TRBV5-1 and TRBJ2-2 for the parts outside the CDR3, the full variable domain is KAGVTQTPRYLIKTRGQQVTLSCSPISGHRSVSWYQQTPGQGLQFLFEYFSETQRNKGNFPGRFSGRQFSNSRSEMNVSTLELGDSALYLCASSSWGLVTGELFFGEGSRLTVL.

V is TRBV12-5 and J is TRBJ2-3; 7 positions match TRBD1. This CDR3 contains 17 residues. CDR1 and CDR2 (germline): LGHNT, FRNRAP. Trimming cost V 1 base and J 2 bases; bases outside gene matches: 9. This chain's CDR3 is CASGLGRQGVVTDTQYF. CDR3 DNA sequence: TGTGCTAGTGGTTTGGGTCGTCAGGGGGTAGTCACAGATACGCAGTATTTT.

The V gene is TRBV29-1, the J gene TRBJ2-5; perhaps TRBD2 as D (6 bases). The J call may be faulty, since TRBJ2-7 better matches the DNA end. The CDR3 runs to 13 residues. In germline, CDR1 is SQVTM, CDR2 ANQGSEA. The CDR3 DNA follows: TGCAGCGTTGAAGGTAGCGGCTCCTACGAGCAGTACTTC. This encodes CSVEGSGSYEQYF.

The chain recombines TRBV9 with TRBJ2-3; 7 nucleotides align to TRBD1. The germline gives CDR1 SGDLS, CDR2 YYNGEE. The CDR3 is 15 amino acids. J gave up 0 bases and V 4 bases, and 5 bases lay outside the gene matches. The CDR3 protein is CASSPGQASTDTQYF. CDR3 in DNA: TGTGCCAGCAGCCCCGGACAGGCCAGCACAGATACGCAGTATTTT. Together with reference TRBV9 and TRBJ2-3, the CDR3 gives the full variable domain: DSGVTQTPKHLITATGQRVTLRCSPRSGDLSVYWYQQSLDQGLQFLIQYYNGEERAKGNILERFSAQQFPDLHSELNLSSLELGDSALYFCASSPGQASTDTQYFGPGTRLTVL.

The CDR3 spells CATTPRDSRHTEAFF. The CDR3 DNA reads TGTGCCACCACTCCCAGGGACAGTCGGCACACTGAAGCTTTCTTT. V gene TRBV10-3 combines with J gene TRBJ1-1; 7 bases align to TRBD1. The V gene's germline CDR1 is ENHRY and CDR2 SYGVKD. There are 15 residues in the CDR3. V lost 10 bases to trimming and J lost 3 bases; unmatched junction nucleotides: 14.

The sample holds one count of this clone. The chain joins TRBV18 to TRBJ2-7, with D possibly matching TRBD1 (6 bases). CDR1 KGHSH and CDR2 LQKENI come from the germline V gene. Trimming took off 1 base at V and 4 bases at J, with 11 bases between the two ends. CDR3 length equals 14 residues. The DNA for the CDR3 is TGTGCCAGCTCACCACAGGGACAAGGTTACGAGCAGTACTTC. This codes for CASSPQGQGYEQYF.

The chain combines TRBV27 with TRBJ2-5, with D possibly matching TRBD2 (6 bases). The closer fit of TRBJ2-7 to the DNA end suggests the J call may be wrong. This CDR3 region has 15 residues. Germline CDR1 reads MNHEY; CDR2 reads SMNVEV (reference sequence). The CDR3 loop reads CASNPLPRGLYEQYF. As DNA, the CDR3 is TGTGCCAGCAATCCCTTACCAAGGGGACTCTACGAGCAGTACTTC.

The CDR3 loop is CASSLIGSLNTEAFF. For the CDR3, the DNA is TGTGCCAGCAGTTTAATTGGGAGTTTGAACACTGAAGCTTTCTTT. The V and J genes are TRBV27 and TRBJ1-1; D remains unclear. V was cut by 2 bases and J by 0 bases, with 10 bases left in between. CDR3 length equals 15 residues. CDR1 and CDR2 (germline): MNHEY, SMNVEV (reference sequence).

This chain uses TRBV27 with TRBJ2-2; TRBD1 might be the D (6 bases). Per germline, CDR1 MNHEY and CDR2 SMNVEV (reference sequence). Trimming cost V 2 bases and J 7 bases, with 11 bases left between them. CDR3 length: 14 amino acids. The CDR3: CASSLGTRLGELFF. CDR3 nucleotides: TGTGCCAGCAGTTTAGGGACACGGCTCGGGGAGCTGTTTTTT.

This clone appeared a few times. This rearrangement joins TRBV21-1 to TRBJ2-7; the tabulated D call, TRBD1, remains unverified against the DNA. TRBV21-1 corresponds to a pseudogene. The CDR3 extends over 19 amino acids. CDR3 sequence reads: CASSLRDRPSPESYDEQYF. The DNA of the CDR3 is TGTGCCAGCAGCTTACGGGACAGGCCCTCCCCCGAGTCATACGACGAGCAGTACTTC.

This chain's CDR3 is CASSQEGGQRPYGYTF. Written as DNA, the CDR3 is TGCGCCAGCAGCCAAGAGGGGGGACAGCGGCCCTATGGCTACACCTTC. The V call is TRBV4-1, the J call TRBJ1-2; TRBD1 agrees at 7 bases. This CDR3 has 16 amino acids. Germline CDR1 reads MGHRA; CDR2 reads YSYEKL. V was clipped by 0 bases and J by 4 bases; unmatched bases: 8.

The V call is TRBV29-1, the J call TRBJ2-1, with 8 bases fitting TRBD2. This CDR3 comprises 15 residues. The germline CDR1 and CDR2 sequences are SQVTM and ANQGSEA. Losses at the gene ends were 4 bases for V and 1 base for J; bases not matched to a gene: 6. The CDR3: CSVVGASGSYNEQFF. For the CDR3, the DNA is TGCAGCGTTGTTGGGGCTAGCGGGTCCTACAATGAGCAGTTCTTC.

The chain employs TRBV5-4 and TRBJ2-7; no reliable D call. This CDR3 contains 13 residues. V gave up 0 bases and J gave up 0 bases, with 4 bases separating them. Per the germline V gene, CDR1 is SGHNT and CDR2 is YYREEE (reference sequence). CDR3 sequence: CASSLGYSYEQYF. CDR3 sequence (DNA): TGTGCCAGCAGCTTGGGTTACTCCTACGAGCAGTACTTC.

A note on this clone: Without the conserved terminal phenylalanine or tryptophan, this CDR3 likely stems from a read error. The chain employs TRBV10-3 and TRBJ2-7, with 7 bases identical to TRBD1. The CDR3 sequence is 14 residues long. V was clipped by 4 bases and J by 5 bases; unmatched bases: 8. CDR1 and CDR2 from the germline V gene are ENHRY and SYGVKD. CDR3 region: CAISARGQGDEQYL. DNA of the CDR3: TGTGCCATCAGTGCGAGGGGGCAGGGGGACGAGCAGTACCTC.

The J gene is TRBJ2-4, the V gene TRBV5-6; TRBD2 might be the D (5 bases). CDR1 is SGHDT, CDR2 YYEEEE, per germline. CDR3 size: 18 residues. The V end lost 4 bases, the J end lost 0 bases, and 20 bases lay between the germline ends. The CDR3 here is CASSPAIYTGIAKNIQYF. The DNA of the CDR3 is TGTGCCAGCAGCCCCGCTATCTATACGGGGATAGCCAAAAACATTCAGTACTTC.

The chain carries TRBV5-1 and TRBJ1-1; TRBD1 matches at 8 bases. The CDR3 is 17 amino acids. The V gene's germline CDR1 is SGHRS and CDR2 YFSETQ. The J segment lost 5 bases and the V segment lost 4 bases, leaving 16 bases of the junction unmatched. The CDR3 DNA reads TGCGCCAGCAGCCCAGGACAGGGTAGCATTGAGGGGACTGAAGCTTTCTTT. It encodes CASSPGQGSIEGTEAFF.

The chain combines TRBV10-3 with TRBJ1-6; TRBD1 agrees at 7 bases. The germline CDR1 and CDR2 sequences are ENHRY and SYGVKD. This CDR3 has 16 residues. J was trimmed by 7 bases and V by 0 bases; bases with no gene match: 6. The CDR3 bases are TGTGCCATCAGTGAGTCCAGACAGGGCGAGAATTCACCCCTCCACTTT. This encodes CAISESRQGENSPLHF.

The rearrangement uses TRBV19 and TRBJ1-4; 7 positions agree with TRBD1. This CDR3 comprises 14 residues. The trim removed 1 base at V and 6 bases at J, leaving 2 bases unmatched. Germline assignment: CDR1 LNHDA and CDR2 SQIVND (reference sequence). Here the CDR3 DNA reads TGTGCCAGTAGTATAGGACAGGGATATGAAAAACTGTTTTTT. Its protein product is CASSIGQGYEKLFF.

The gene calls are TRBV29-1 and TRBJ2-3; 8 nucleotides align to TRBD1. Germline V gene data show CDR1 as SQVTM and CDR2 as ANQGSEA. Germline trimming cut 7 bases from V and 1 base from J; bases unmatched to any gene: 10. The CDR3 spans 15 residues. The CDR3 here is CSAFRTGRGTDTQYF. The CDR3 nucleotides read TGCAGCGCCTTCCGGACAGGGAGAGGCACAGATACGCAGTATTTT.

This clone was seen once. The CDR3 here is CSVEGHPSDTQYF. The CDR3 DNA sequence: TGCAGCGTTGAGGGACATCCATCAGATACGCAGTATTTT. V is TRBV29-1 and J is TRBJ2-3, with D possibly TRBD1 on 6 matching bases. V dropped 3 bases and J dropped 4 bases, with 11 bases sitting between them. The CDR3 is made up of 13 amino acids. Per the germline V gene, CDR1 is SQVTM and CDR2 is ANQGSEA.

The rearrangement links TRBV19 to TRBJ2-3; TRBD1 might be the D (6 bases). The V end was cut by 5 bases, the J end by 0 bases, with 15 bases between. The CDR3 is 16 amino acids. The germline V gene encodes CDR1 LNHDA and CDR2 SQIVND (reference sequence). The CDR3 DNA is TGTGCCAGTAGTCCAACCGGAGGACAGAGCACAGATACGCAGTATTTT. It codes for CASSPTGGQSTDTQYF.

This sequence joins TRBV28 and TRBJ1-1, with TRBD1 as a possible D gene (5 bases). Trimming pared 7 bases from V and 5 bases from J, leaving 17 bases between. The CDR3 is 14 amino acids. Germline V gives CDR1 MDHEN, CDR2 SYDVKM. The chain's CDR3 is CASTVILRGTEAFF. The CDR3 DNA reads TGTGCCAGCACCGTAATCCTTCGGGGGACTGAAGCTTTCTTT.

The chain couples TRBV18 to TRBJ1-3; TRBD1 agrees at 8 bases. Germline CDR1 reads KGHSH; CDR2 reads LQKENI. CDR3 length equals 15 residues. J lost 1 base, V lost 1 base, and 0 bases had no gene match. The CDR3 nucleotides are TGTGCCAGCTCACCACGGACAGGGTCTGGAAACACCATATATTTT. This gives the protein CASSPRTGSGNTIYF.

The rearrangement uses TRBV6-6 and TRBJ2-5; D not resolved. The CDR3 is 13 amino acids. The V end lost 5 bases, the J end lost 5 bases, and 12 bases lay between the germline ends. The germline V gene encodes CDR1 MNHNY and CDR2 SVGAGI (reference sequence). Here the CDR3 reads CASSELVTETQYF. The CDR3 region has the DNA TGTGCCAGCAGTGAGCTCGTTACGGAGACCCAGTACTTC.

The gene calls are TRBV7-9 and TRBJ1-6; TRBD1 agrees at 8 bases. The CDR3 is made up of 15 amino acids. Germline V gives CDR1 SEHNR, CDR2 FQNEAQ (reference sequence). V dropped 5 bases and J dropped 5; count of bases not matched to a gene: 5. The CDR3 protein is CASSGAGGDNSPLHF. CDR3 nucleotide sequence: TGTGCCAGCAGCGGCGCAGGGGGCGATAATTCACCCCTCCACTTT.

A remark on this clone: An end of the junction differs from the germline gene, which may be a read error. The chain joins TRBV28 to TRBJ1-1, with D possibly TRBD1 on 5 matching bases. Germline V gene lookup returns CDR1 MDHEN and CDR2 SYDVKM. The CDR3 extends over 13 amino acids. As DNA, the CDR3 is TGTGTCAGCAGTTTCGGGGGGTACACTGAAGCTTTCTTT. This sequence encodes CVSSFGGYTEAFF.